These 3 T cell receptor beta chains were all obtained from the same sample, sequenced in a study of T cells in Graves' hyperthyroidism and ophthalmopathy. The source material, RNA transcripts, was used to amplify TCR beta CDR3 regions. Using the HTBI primer set, a first-round RT-PCR was run on the TCR CDR3. TCRdb recomputed calls from the multiplex PCR reads with MiXCR, one row per CDR3 protein. The table records about 96,000 distinct CDR3 sequences, just over 50% of them present only once. The specimen sequenced was blood. These receptors all stem from a woman aged 35 to 49 with Graves' hyperthyroidism.

This clonotype showed up many times. The V call is TRBV6-6, the J call TRBJ1-2; weak D call: TRBD1 (6 bases). The CDR3 is 13 amino acids. The V and J ends lost 6 bases and 6 bases respectively, with 14 bases between them. The germline V gene encodes CDR1 MNHNY and CDR2 SVGAGI (reference sequence). This chain's CDR3 is CASSLGGRDGYTF. Written as DNA, the CDR3 is TGTGCCAGCAGCCTCGGGGGCAGGGATGGCTACACCTTC.

This clonotype was picked up a small number of times. J is TRBJ2-5 and V is TRBV10-3; TRBD1 matches at 10 bases. The germline V gene encodes CDR1 ENHRY and CDR2 SYGVKD. Trimming cost V 7 bases and J 6 bases; bases outside gene matches: 8. This CDR3 is built from 14 residues. CDR3 in DNA: TGTGCCATCACCTCGACAGGGGGCGGGAAGACCCAGTACTTC. It encodes CAITSTGGGKTQYF.

The chain combines TRBV10-2 with TRBJ1-3; D perhaps matches TRBD1 (5 bases). Looked up from germline, CDR1 is WSHSY and CDR2 is SAAADI. V was clipped by 5 bases and J by 7 bases, with 12 bases between them. This CDR3 spans 13 amino acids. The CDR3 spells CASSYRGRNTIYF. The CDR3 DNA is TGCGCCAGCAGTTATAGGGGCAGGAACACCATATATTTT.